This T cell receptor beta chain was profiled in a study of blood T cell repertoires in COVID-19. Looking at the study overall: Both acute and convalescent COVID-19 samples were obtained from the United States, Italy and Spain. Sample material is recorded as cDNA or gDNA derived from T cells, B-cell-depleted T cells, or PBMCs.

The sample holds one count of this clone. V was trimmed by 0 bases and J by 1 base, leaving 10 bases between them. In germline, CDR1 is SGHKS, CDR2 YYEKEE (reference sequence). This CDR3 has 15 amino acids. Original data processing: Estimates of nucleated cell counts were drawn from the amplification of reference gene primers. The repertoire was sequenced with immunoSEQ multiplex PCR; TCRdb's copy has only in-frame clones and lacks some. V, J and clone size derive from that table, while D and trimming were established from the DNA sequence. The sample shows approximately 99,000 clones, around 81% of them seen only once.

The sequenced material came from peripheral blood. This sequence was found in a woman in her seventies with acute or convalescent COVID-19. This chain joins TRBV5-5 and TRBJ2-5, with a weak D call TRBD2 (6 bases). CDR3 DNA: TGTGCCAGCAGCTTGGCCGCGGGGCCCCAAGAGACCCAGTACTTC. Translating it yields CASSLAAGPQETQYF.